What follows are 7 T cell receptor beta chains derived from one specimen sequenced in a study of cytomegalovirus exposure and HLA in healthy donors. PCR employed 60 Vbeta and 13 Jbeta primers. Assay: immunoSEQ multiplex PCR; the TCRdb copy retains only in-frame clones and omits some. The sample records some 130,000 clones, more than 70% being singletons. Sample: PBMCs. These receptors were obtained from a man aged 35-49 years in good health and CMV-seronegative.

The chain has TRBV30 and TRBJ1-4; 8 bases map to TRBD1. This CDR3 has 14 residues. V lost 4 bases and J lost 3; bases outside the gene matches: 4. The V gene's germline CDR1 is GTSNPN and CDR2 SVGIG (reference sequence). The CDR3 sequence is CAWNSQGANEKLFF. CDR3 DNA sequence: TGTGCCTGGAACTCACAGGGGGCTAATGAAAAACTGTTTTTT.

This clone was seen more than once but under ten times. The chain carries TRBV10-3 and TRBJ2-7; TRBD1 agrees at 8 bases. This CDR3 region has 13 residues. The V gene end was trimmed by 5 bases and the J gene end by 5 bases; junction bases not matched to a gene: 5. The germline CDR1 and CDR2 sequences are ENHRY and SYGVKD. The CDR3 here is CAISPPGGDEQYF. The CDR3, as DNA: TGTGCCATCAGTCCCCCAGGGGGCGACGAGCAGTACTTC.

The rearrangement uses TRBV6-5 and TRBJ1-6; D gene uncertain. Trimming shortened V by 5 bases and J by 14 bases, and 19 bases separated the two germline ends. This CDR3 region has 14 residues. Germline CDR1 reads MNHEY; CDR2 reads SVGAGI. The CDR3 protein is CASSKRTSLGTLHF. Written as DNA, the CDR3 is TGTGCCAGCAGTAAACGGACGAGCCTCGGGACCCTCCACTTT.

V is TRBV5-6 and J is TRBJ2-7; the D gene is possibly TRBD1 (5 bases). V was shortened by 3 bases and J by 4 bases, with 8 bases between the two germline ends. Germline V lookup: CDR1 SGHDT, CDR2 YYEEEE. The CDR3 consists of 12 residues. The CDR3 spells CASSYQGYEQYF. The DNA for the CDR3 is TGTGCCAGCAGCTACCAGGGATACGAGCAGTACTTC.

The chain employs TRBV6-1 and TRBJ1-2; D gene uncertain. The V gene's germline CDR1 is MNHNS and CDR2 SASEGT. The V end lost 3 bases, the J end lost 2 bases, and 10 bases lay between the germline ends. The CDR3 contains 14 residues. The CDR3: CASSDPTGNYGYTF. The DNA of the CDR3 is TGTGCCAGCAGTGATCCGACGGGGAACTATGGCTACACCTTC.

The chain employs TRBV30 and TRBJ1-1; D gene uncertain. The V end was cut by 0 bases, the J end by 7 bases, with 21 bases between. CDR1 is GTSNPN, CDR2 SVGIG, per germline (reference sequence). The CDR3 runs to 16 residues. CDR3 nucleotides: TGTGCCTGGAGTGTAGTCAGAACCACCCTCCTTCTTGAAGCTTTCTTT. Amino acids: CAWSVVRTTLLLEAFF.

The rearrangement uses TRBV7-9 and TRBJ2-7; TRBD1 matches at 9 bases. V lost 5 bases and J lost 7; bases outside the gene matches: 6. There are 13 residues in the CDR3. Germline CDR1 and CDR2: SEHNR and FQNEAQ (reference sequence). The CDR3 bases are TGTGCCAGCAGCGGACAGGGGTTCTCGGAGCAGTACTTC. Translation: CASSGQGFSEQYF.